This passage covers 15 T cell receptor beta chains from one sample sequenced in a study of cytomegalovirus exposure and HLA in healthy donors. It was with 60 Vbeta and 13 Jbeta primers that the PCR ran. Method: immunoSEQ multiplex PCR; TCRdb's copy keeps in-frame clones and lacks some. This sample lists around 88,000 clones; its ten largest clones have 5% to 6.5%. The sequenced sample was PBMCs. The receptors stem from a girl between 10 and 17 years old in good health and CMV-seropositive.

V gene TRBV9 combines with J gene TRBJ1-2; TRBD1 is a possible D gene (5 bases). V was cut by 6 bases and J by 3 bases, with 12 bases left in between. Germline V gene data show CDR1 as SGDLS and CDR2 as YYNGEE. The CDR3 has 13 residues. DNA of the CDR3: TGTGCCAGCAAGTCAGGGCTTCACTATGGCTACACCTTC. Its translation: CASKSGLHYGYTF.

In nucleotides, the CDR3 is TGTGCCAGCAGCCCTGCCGGGACTTTAGAGACCCAGTACTTC. Its translation: CASSPAGTLETQYF. This chain uses TRBV28 with TRBJ2-5, with D perhaps TRBD2 (6 bases). V gave up 6 bases and J gave up 4 bases, with 15 bases separating them. The CDR3 sequence is 14 residues long. Germline values: CDR1 MDHEN, CDR2 SYDVKM.

The genes are TRBV13 and TRBJ2-1, with TRBD2 identical over 7 bases. Germline CDR1 and CDR2: PRHDT and FYEKMQ (reference sequence). The CDR3 runs to 17 residues. Unmatched junction bases numbered 16, after V lost 2 bases and J lost 9 bases. This CDR3 reads CASSLSSVAGYGSEQFF. The CDR3 DNA sequence: TGTGCCAGCAGCTTATCTTCGGTAGCGGGTTATGGTAGTGAGCAGTTCTTC.

On this clone: Sequence at one end of the junction differs from germline and may be a read error. CDR3 loop: CASSQVSGGSSEQYF. The CDR3 bases are TGTGCCAGCAGCCAAGTTTCAGGGGGATCCTCCGAGCAGTACTTC. The chain is built from TRBV14 and TRBJ2-7, with 7 positions matching TRBD1. The CDR3 consists of 15 residues. Per the germline V gene, CDR1 is SGHDN and CDR2 is FVKESK.

This chain uses TRBV5-1 with TRBJ1-1; TRBD1 agrees at 8 bases. The ends lost 5 bases at V and 0 bases at J; junction bases unmatched: 9. The length of the CDR3 is 16 residues. Germline CDR1 SGHRS, CDR2 YFSETQ. The CDR3 loop reads CASRSSDRGLNTEAFF. The CDR3 nucleotides are TGCGCCAGCAGATCGAGCGACAGGGGACTGAACACTGAAGCTTTCTTT.

This chain connects TRBV4-2 to TRBJ2-3; TRBD1 matches at 11 bases. CDR1 and CDR2 from the germline V gene are LGHNA and YNFKEQ. V gave up 0 bases and J gave up 4 bases; unmatched junction bases: 6. The CDR3 has 17 residues. The DNA of the CDR3 is TGTGCCAGCAGCCAAGAATTCGGACAGGGGGCCGCAGATACGCAGTATTTT. Translation gives CASSQEFGQGAADTQYF.

The gene calls are TRBV11-3 and TRBJ2-3; weak D call: TRBD2 (6 bases). V shed 5 bases and J shed 1 base, with 19 bases lying between them. Germline V gene lookup returns CDR1 SGHNT and CDR2 YENEEA. CDR3 size: 17 residues. The DNA of the CDR3 is TGTGCCAGCAGCCCAGCCCTACGGGGAGGCGGCACAGATACGCAGTATTTT. Its translation: CASSPALRGGGTDTQYF.

CDR3 DNA sequence: TGTGCCAGCTCACCGCGAAGAGGATACGAGCAGTACGTC. Protein product: CASSPRRGYEQYV. The chain uses TRBV18 and TRBJ2-7; D not resolved. Trimming stripped 3 bases from V and 4 bases from J, with 10 bases between. CDR1 is KGHSH and CDR2 is LQKENI in the germline V gene. This CDR3 spans 13 amino acids.

This chain uses TRBV10-1 with TRBJ1-2; D is undetermined. V was pared by 4 bases and J by 4 bases, with 13 bases between. The germline gives CDR1 WNHNN, CDR2 SYGVQD (reference sequence). The CDR3 runs to 14 residues. In nucleotides, the CDR3 is TGCGCCAGCAGTGTGGCGGAGTTGGGCTATGGCTACACCTTC. It is translated as CASSVAELGYGYTF.

V usage is TRBV5-1 and J usage is TRBJ1-6, with D possibly being TRBD1 (6 bases). V was shortened by 4 bases and J by 8 bases, with 13 bases between the two germline ends. The CDR3 sequence is 14 residues long. Per the germline V gene, CDR1 is SGHRS and CDR2 is YFSETQ. The CDR3 reads CASSARGRDSPLHF. The CDR3 DNA sequence: TGCGCCAGCAGCGCCAGGGGACGGGATTCACCCCTCCACTTT.

The rearrangement uses TRBV13 and TRBJ2-4; TRBD2 matches 8 bases. V gave up 3 bases and J gave up 4 bases; unmatched junction bases: 2. Germline V gene data show CDR1 as PRHDT and CDR2 as FYEKMQ (reference sequence). CDR3 length equals 14 residues. CDR3 in amino acids: CASSFGGGKNIQYF. In nucleotides, the CDR3 is TGTGCCAGCAGCTTCGGGGGGGGGAAAAACATTCAGTACTTC.

The CDR3 bases are TGTGCCAGCAGTGAAGGCCCTAGCGGGGGGCCCTACGAGCAGTACTTC. This gives the protein CASSEGPSGGPYEQYF. The chain employs TRBV6-4 and TRBJ2-7; 11 bases line up with TRBD2. From germline, CDR1 is MRHNA and CDR2 SNTAGT. The V segment lost 3 bases and the J segment 2 bases; nucleotides outside the gene matches: 6. The CDR3 totals 16 residues.

The genes are TRBV19 and TRBJ1-5; no clear D gene. Per germline, CDR1 LNHDA and CDR2 SQIVND (reference sequence). The CDR3 contains 15 residues. The V gene lost 3 bases and the J gene lost 4 bases, with 13 bases spanning the gap. The CDR3 DNA reads TGTGCCAGTAGTATGTACGAGGAATCAAATCAGCCCCAGCATTTT. This codes for CASSMYEESNQPQHF.

V usage is TRBV30 and J usage is TRBJ1-2; D is ambiguous. CDR1 is GTSNPN and CDR2 is SVGIG in the germline V gene (reference sequence). The CDR3 has 12 amino acids. V lost 6 bases and J lost 7, with 15 bases in between. In DNA form, the CDR3 reads TGTGCCTGCCAATCTAAGGCGGGTGGCTACACCTTC. It specifies CACQSKAGGYTF.

This chain joins TRBV15 and TRBJ1-2, with a tentative D call TRBD1 (5 bases). The CDR3 is 14 residues long. Germline loops: CDR1 LNHNV, CDR2 YYDKDF (reference sequence). V lost 1 base, J lost 8 bases, and 14 bases lay in between. The CDR3 DNA reads TGTGCCACCAGCAGAGGGCAGGGAGGGCTGGGCTACACCTTC. Its protein product is CATSRGQGGLGYTF. The full variable domain, its missing parts supplied by reference TRBV15 and TRBJ1-2, is DAMVIQNPRYQVTQFGKPVTLSCSQTLNHNVMYWYQQKSSQAPKLLFHYYDKDFNNEADTPDNFQSRRPNTSFCFLDIRSPGLGDTAMYLCATSRGQGGLGYTFGSGTRLTVV.